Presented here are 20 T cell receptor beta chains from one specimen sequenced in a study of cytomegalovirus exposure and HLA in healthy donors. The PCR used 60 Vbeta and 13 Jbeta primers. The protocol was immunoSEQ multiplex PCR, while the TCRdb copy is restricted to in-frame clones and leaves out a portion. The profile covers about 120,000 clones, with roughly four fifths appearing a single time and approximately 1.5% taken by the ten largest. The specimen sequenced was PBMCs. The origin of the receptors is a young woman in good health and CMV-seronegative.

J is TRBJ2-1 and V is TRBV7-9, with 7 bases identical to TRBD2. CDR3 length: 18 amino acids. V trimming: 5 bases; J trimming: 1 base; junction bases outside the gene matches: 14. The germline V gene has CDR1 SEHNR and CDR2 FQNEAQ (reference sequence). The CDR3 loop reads CASSPRDYSTGSYNEQFF. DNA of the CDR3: TGTGCCAGCAGCCCCCGGGACTATAGTACTGGGTCCTACAATGAGCAGTTCTTC. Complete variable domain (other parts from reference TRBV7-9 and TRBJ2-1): DTGVSQNPRHKITKRGQNVTFRCDPISEHNRLYWYRQTLGQGPEFLTYFQNEAQLEKSRLLSDRFSAERPKGSFSTLEIQRTEQGDSAMYLCASSPRDYSTGSYNEQFFGPGTRLTVL.

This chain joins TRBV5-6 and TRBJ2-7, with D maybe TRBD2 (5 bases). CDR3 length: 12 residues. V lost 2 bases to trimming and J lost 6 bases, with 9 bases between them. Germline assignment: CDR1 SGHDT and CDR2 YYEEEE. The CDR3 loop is CASSFGRAEQYF. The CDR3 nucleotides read TGTGCCAGCAGCTTTGGGCGGGCCGAGCAGTACTTC.

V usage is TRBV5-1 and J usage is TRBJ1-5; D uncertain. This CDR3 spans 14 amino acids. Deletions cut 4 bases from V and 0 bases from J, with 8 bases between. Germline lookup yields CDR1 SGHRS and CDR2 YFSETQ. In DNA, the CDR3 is TGCGCCAGCAGCCCCGGGGATAGCAATCAGCCCCAGCATTTT. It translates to CASSPGDSNQPQHF. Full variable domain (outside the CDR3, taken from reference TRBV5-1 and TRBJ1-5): KAGVTQTPRYLIKTRGQQVTLSCSPISGHRSVSWYQQTPGQGLQFLFEYFSETQRNKGNFPGRFSGRQFSNSRSEMNVSTLELGDSALYLCASSPGDSNQPQHFGDGTRLSIL.

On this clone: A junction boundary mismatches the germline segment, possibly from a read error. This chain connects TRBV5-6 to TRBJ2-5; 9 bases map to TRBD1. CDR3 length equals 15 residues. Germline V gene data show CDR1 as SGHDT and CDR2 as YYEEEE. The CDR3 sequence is CASRPTGGGQGTQYF. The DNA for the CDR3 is TGTGCCAGCAGGCCTACAGGGGGCGGACAAGGGACCCAGTACTTC.

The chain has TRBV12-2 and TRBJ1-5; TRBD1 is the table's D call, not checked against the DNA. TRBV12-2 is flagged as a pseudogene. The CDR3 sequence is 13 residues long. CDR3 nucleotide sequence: TGTGCAAGTCGCTTAGATGGCCATCAGCCCCAGCATTTT. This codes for CASRLDGHQPQHF.

CDR3 coding DNA: TGTGCCAGCAGCTTGGAGGGGATAGGCACTGAAGCTTTCTTT. Protein product: CASSLEGIGTEAFF. The chain is built from TRBV5-6 and TRBJ1-1; maybe TRBD1 (5 bases). This CDR3 comprises 14 residues. In germline, CDR1 is SGHDT, CDR2 YYEEEE. Trimming cost V 0 bases and J 4 bases, with 10 bases left between them.

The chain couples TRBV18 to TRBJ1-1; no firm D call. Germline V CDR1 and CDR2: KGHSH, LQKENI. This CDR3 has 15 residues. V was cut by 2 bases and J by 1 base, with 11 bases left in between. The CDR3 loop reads CASSPVRHKNTEAFF. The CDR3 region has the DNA TGTGCCAGCTCACCAGTGAGACACAAGAACACTGAAGCTTTCTTT.

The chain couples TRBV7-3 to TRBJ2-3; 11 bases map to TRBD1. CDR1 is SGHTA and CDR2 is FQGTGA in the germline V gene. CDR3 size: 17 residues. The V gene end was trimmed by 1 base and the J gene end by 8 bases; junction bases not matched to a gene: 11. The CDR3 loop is CASSLMAGDRGAGTQYF. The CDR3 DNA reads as TGTGCCAGCAGCTTAATGGCCGGGGACAGGGGGGCAGGTACGCAGTATTTT.

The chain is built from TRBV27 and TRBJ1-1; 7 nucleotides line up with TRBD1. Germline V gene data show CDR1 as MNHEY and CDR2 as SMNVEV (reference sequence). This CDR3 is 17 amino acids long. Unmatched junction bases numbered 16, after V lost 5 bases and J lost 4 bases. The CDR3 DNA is TGTGCCAGCAGTCCCCTTTCCACGGGTCCAGGGGGCACTGAAGCTTTCTTT. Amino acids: CASSPLSTGPGGTEAFF.

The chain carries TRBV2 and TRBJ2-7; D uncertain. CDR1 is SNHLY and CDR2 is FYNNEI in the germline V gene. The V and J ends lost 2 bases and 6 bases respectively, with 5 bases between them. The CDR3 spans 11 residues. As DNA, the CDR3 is TGTGCCAGCAGTGAATCTTCCGAGCAGTACTTC. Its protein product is CASSESSEQYF.

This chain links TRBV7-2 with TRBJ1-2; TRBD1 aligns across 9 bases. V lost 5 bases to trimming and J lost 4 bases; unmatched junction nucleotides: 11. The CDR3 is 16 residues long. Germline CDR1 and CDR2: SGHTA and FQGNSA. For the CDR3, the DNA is TGTGCCAGCAGCCCTAGGAGGGACAGGGTCTCCTATGGCTACACCTTC. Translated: CASSPRRDRVSYGYTF.

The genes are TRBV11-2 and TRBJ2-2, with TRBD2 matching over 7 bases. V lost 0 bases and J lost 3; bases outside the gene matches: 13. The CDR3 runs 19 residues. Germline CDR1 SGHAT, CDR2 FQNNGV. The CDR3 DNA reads TGTGCCAGCAGCTTAGATTCGGCGGCTAGGCGGGAGTACACCGGGGAGCTGTTTTTT. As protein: CASSLDSAARREYTGELFF.

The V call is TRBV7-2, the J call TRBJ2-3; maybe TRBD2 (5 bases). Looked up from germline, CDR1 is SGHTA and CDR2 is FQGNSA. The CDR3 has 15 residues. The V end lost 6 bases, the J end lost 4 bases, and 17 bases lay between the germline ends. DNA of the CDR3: TGTGCCAGCAGTTGGGCGGGCGTCAGGCCAGATACGCAGTATTTT. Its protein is CASSWAGVRPDTQYF. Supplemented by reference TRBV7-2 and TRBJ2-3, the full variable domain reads GAGVSQSPSNKVTEKGKDVELRCDPISGHTALYWYRQSLGQGLEFLIYFQGNSAPDKSGLPSDRFSAERTGGSVSTLTIQRTQQEDSAVYLCASSWAGVRPDTQYFGPGTRLTVL.

CDR3 DNA sequence: TGTGCCAGCAGCTTGGGGCAGGCCAGTACCAGCTCTGGGGCCAACGTCCTGACTTTC. Its protein is CASSLGQASTSSGANVLTF. The chain links TRBV5-4 to TRBJ2-6; D remains ambiguous. In germline, CDR1 is SGHNT, CDR2 YYREEE (reference sequence). The CDR3 covers 19 residues. V was clipped by 0 bases and J by 0 bases, with 16 bases between them.

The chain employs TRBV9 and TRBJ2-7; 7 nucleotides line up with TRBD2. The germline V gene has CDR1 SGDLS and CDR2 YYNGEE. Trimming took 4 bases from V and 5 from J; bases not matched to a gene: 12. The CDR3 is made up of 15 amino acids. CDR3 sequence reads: CASSPRTSVRDEQYF. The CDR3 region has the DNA TGTGCCAGCAGCCCCCGCACTAGCGTTCGCGACGAGCAGTACTTC. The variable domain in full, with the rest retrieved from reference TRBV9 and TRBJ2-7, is DSGVTQTPKHLITATGQRVTLRCSPRSGDLSVYWYQQSLDQGLQFLIQYYNGEERAKGNILERFSAQQFPDLHSELNLSSLELGDSALYFCASSPRTSVRDEQYFGPGTRLTVT.

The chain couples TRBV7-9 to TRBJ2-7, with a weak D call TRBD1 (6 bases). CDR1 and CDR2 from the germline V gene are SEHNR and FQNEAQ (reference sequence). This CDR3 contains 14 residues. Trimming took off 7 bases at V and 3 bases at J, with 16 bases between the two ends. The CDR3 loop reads CASKRDTGVYEQYF. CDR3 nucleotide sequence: TGTGCCAGCAAGAGGGACACAGGTGTCTACGAGCAGTACTTC.

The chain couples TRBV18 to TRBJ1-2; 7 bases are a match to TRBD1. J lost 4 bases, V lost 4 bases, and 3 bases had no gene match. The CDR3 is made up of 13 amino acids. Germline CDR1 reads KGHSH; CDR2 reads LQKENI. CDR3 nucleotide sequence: TGTGCCAGCTCACAGGGGGCGGGCTATGGCTACACCTTC. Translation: CASSQGAGYGYTF.

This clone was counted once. The CDR3 DNA reads as TGTGCCATCAGTGAGTCGCTAGGCCAATCAGAGACCCAGTACTTC. Amino acids: CAISESLGQSETQYF. The chain recombines TRBV10-3 with TRBJ2-5; no clear D. Trimming stripped 0 bases from V and 4 bases from J, with 12 bases between. Germline assignment: CDR1 ENHRY and CDR2 SYGVKD. This CDR3 has 15 residues.

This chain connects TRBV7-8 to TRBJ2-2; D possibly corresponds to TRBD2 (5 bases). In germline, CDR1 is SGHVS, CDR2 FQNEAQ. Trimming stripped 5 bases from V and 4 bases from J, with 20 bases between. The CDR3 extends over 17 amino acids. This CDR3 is CASSTSRPGGITGELFF. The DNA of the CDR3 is TGTGCCAGCAGCACTTCACGTCCCGGAGGTATCACCGGGGAGCTGTTTTTT. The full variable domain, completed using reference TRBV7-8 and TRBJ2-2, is GAGVSQSPRYKVAKRGQDVALRCDPISGHVSLFWYQQALGQGPEFLTYFQNEAQLDKSGLPSDRFFAERPEGSVSTLKIQRTQQEDSAVYLCASSTSRPGGITGELFFGEGSRLTVL.

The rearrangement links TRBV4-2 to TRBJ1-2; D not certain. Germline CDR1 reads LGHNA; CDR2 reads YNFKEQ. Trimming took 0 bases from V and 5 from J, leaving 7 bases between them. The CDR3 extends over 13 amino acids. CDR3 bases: TGTGCCAGCAGCCAAGACTCAGCGTATGGCTACACCTTC. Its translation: CASSQDSAYGYTF.